Below are 24 T cell receptor beta chains sequenced from a single sample in a study of cytomegalovirus exposure and HLA in healthy donors. The protocol was immunoSEQ multiplex PCR, while the TCRdb copy is restricted to in-frame clones and leaves out a portion. The sample carries about 280,000 clones, roughly 90% recorded once. The sample was PBMCs. These receptors were taken from a woman between 18 and 29 years old in good health and CMV-seronegative.

The chain carries TRBV11-2 and TRBJ1-3; D perhaps matches TRBD1 (6 bases). Germline loops: CDR1 SGHAT, CDR2 FQNNGV. Deletions cut 1 base from V and 0 bases from J, with 19 bases between. The CDR3 spans 19 residues. CDR3 loop: CASSLGRTVSLLSGNTIYF. In nucleotides, the CDR3 is TGTGCCAGCAGCTTAGGGAGGACAGTATCCCTTCTCTCTGGAAACACCATATATTTT.

The chain couples TRBV2 to TRBJ2-5; the D gene is possibly TRBD2 (5 bases). The germline V gene has CDR1 SNHLY and CDR2 FYNNEI. This CDR3 has 15 amino acids. V was pared by 3 bases and J by 2 bases, with 13 bases between. CDR3 nucleotides: TGTGCCAGCAGTGATAGTGGTACTAGGCAAGAGACCCAGTACTTC. Its protein is CASSDSGTRQETQYF.

This rearrangement joins TRBV2 to TRBJ2-4, with 9 nucleotides matching TRBD1. CDR1 is SNHLY, CDR2 FYNNEI, per germline. CDR3 length: 16 amino acids. After removal of 4 bases from V and 0 bases from J, the junction contained 4 bases not matched to a gene. DNA of the CDR3: TGTGCCAGCAGTGGAGGACAGGGGCGAGCCAAAAACATTCAGTACTTC. Encoded protein: CASSGGQGRAKNIQYF. The full variable domain, completed using reference TRBV2 and TRBJ2-4, is EPEVTQTPSHQVTQMGQEVILRCVPISNHLYFYWYRQILGQKVEFLVSFYNNEISEKSEIFDDQFSVERPDGSNFTLKIRSTKLEDSAMYFCASSGGQGRAKNIQYFGAGTRLSVL.

The chain recombines TRBV5-1 with TRBJ2-5; possible D gene TRBD1, 6 bases. The CDR3 is made up of 16 amino acids. Trimming cost V 3 bases and J 2 bases, with 17 bases left between them. Germline CDR1 SGHRS, CDR2 YFSETQ. CDR3 in amino acids: CASSWDTTGVQETQYF. Here the CDR3 DNA reads TGCGCCAGCAGCTGGGATACGACAGGCGTTCAAGAGACCCAGTACTTC.

The chain uses TRBV7-6 and TRBJ1-3; 9 bases are a match to TRBD1. Germline-derived CDR1 and CDR2 are SGHVS and FNYEAQ. The junction had 6 bases not matched to a gene; V was cut back by 3 bases and J by 0 bases. CDR3 length equals 17 residues. The CDR3 loop reads CASSFGTGMSSGNTIYF. The CDR3 bases are TGTGCCAGCAGCTTTGGGACAGGGATGAGCTCTGGAAACACCATATATTTT.

The chain couples TRBV13 to TRBJ1-1; D ambiguous. The CDR3 sequence is 13 residues long. Germline lookup yields CDR1 PRHDT and CDR2 FYEKMQ (reference sequence). Trimming cost V 0 bases and J 4 bases, with 6 bases left between them. In nucleotides, the CDR3 is TGTGCCAGCAGCTTAGGGGGCTTCACTGAAGCTTTCTTT. This codes for CASSLGGFTEAFF.

V and J are TRBV6-1 and TRBJ2-2; TRBD1 aligns across 7 bases. The CDR3 runs 12 residues. The J segment lost 6 bases and the V segment lost 6 bases, leaving 1 base of the junction unmatched. Germline V gives CDR1 MNHNS, CDR2 SASEGT. The CDR3 spells CASRTGSGELFF. The CDR3 nucleotides are TGTGCCAGCAGGACAGGGTCCGGGGAGCTGTTTTTT.

V usage is TRBV6-5 and J usage is TRBJ1-2; 11 nucleotides align to TRBD1. This CDR3 region has 15 residues. V shed 0 bases, J shed 6 bases, and the junction held 3 bases outside the gene matches. Germline values: CDR1 MNHEY, CDR2 SVGAGI. The DNA for the CDR3 is TGTGCCAGCAGTTACTCGGGACAGGGGGTCGATGGCTACACCTTC. Translated: CASSYSGQGVDGYTF.

The CDR3 DNA reads as TGCAGCGTCTACAGACAGGGGGTAGACTATGGCTACACCTTC. Translated, it gives CSVYRQGVDYGYTF. The chain is built from TRBV29-1 and TRBJ1-2; TRBD1 matches 9 bases. Germline V gives CDR1 SQVTM, CDR2 ANQGSEA. The CDR3 contains 14 residues. J gave up 3 bases and V 6 bases, and 8 bases lay outside the gene matches.

In DNA form, the CDR3 reads TGCACCAGCAGGGTTTGGGCGTTCTATGAGCAGTTCTTC. Its translation: CTSRVWAFYEQFF. This chain connects TRBV1 to TRBJ2-1; the table gives TRBD1 as D, unverified against the DNA. TRBV1 is annotated as a pseudogene. CDR3 length: 13 amino acids.

CDR3 nucleotide sequence: TGTGCCAGCAGCGCCGGGAGTGAGCAGTTCTTC. This codes for CASSAGSEQFF. V and J are TRBV9 and TRBJ2-1; D is perhaps TRBD2 (6 bases). Trimming shortened V by 3 bases and J by 9 bases, and 7 bases separated the two germline ends. This CDR3 comprises 11 residues. Germline V gene data show CDR1 as SGDLS and CDR2 as YYNGEE.

The chain couples TRBV7-9 to TRBJ2-3, with 11 bases lining up with TRBD2. Germline V gene data show CDR1 as SEHNR and CDR2 as FQNEAQ (reference sequence). This CDR3 spans 15 amino acids. Losses at the gene ends were 9 bases for V and 2 bases for J; bases not matched to a gene: 7. CDR3 in DNA: TGTGCCAGTCCAGGACTAGCGGGCTACACAGATACGCAGTATTTT. This translates into CASPGLAGYTDTQYF.

The chain recombines TRBV7-8 with TRBJ2-7, with TRBD2 matching over 8 bases. After removal of 6 bases from V and 4 bases from J, the junction contained 11 bases not matched to a gene. Germline V gene lookup returns CDR1 SGHVS and CDR2 FQNEAQ. The CDR3 length is 15 residues. CDR3 sequence: CASSRLAGIMYEQYF. CDR3 nucleotides: TGTGCCAGCAGTCGGCTAGCGGGTATAATGTACGAGCAGTACTTC.

The chain carries TRBV9 and TRBJ1-2; TRBD1 matches at 8 bases. Trimming cost V 2 bases and J 7 bases; bases outside gene matches: 16. CDR3 length: 17 residues. The germline V gene has CDR1 SGDLS and CDR2 YYNGEE. CDR3 in amino acids: CASSVQRAGGELGGYTF. In DNA, the CDR3 is TGTGCCAGCAGCGTCCAAAGGGCAGGGGGCGAGTTGGGTGGCTACACCTTC.

The rearrangement uses TRBV7-3 and TRBJ2-1; TRBD2 aligns across 11 bases. With V trimmed by 5 bases and J by 7 bases, 13 bases remained unmatched. The CDR3 length is 17 residues. Germline loops: CDR1 SGHTA, CDR2 FQGTGA. CDR3 nucleotide sequence: TGTGCCAGCAGCCCGCTAGCGGGAGGCCCGGCTACAAATGAGCAGTTCTTC. It is translated as CASSPLAGGPATNEQFF.

The V gene is TRBV27, the J gene TRBJ2-5, with 8 positions matching TRBD2. The CDR3 is made up of 16 amino acids. The V gene end was trimmed by 5 bases and the J gene end by 2 bases; junction bases not matched to a gene: 10. Germline V CDR1 and CDR2: MNHEY, SMNVEV (reference sequence). CDR3 sequence (DNA): TGTGCCAGCAGTCTGATTTGGGCGGGAGGACAAGAGACCCAGTACTTC. It specifies CASSLIWAGGQETQYF.

The chain combines TRBV27 with TRBJ2-2, with 10 bases identical to TRBD2. J gave up 2 bases and V 6 bases, and 9 bases lay outside the gene matches. The CDR3 has 17 residues. Germline V CDR1 and CDR2: MNHEY, SMNVEV (reference sequence). CDR3 nucleotide sequence: TGTGCCAGCAGAATACTAGCGGGACGTTTTAACACCGGGGAGCTGTTTTTT. This sequence encodes CASRILAGRFNTGELFF.

J is TRBJ2-3 and V is TRBV19, with 12 nucleotides matching TRBD2. J gave up 2 bases and V 6 bases, and 21 bases lay outside the gene matches. CDR3 length equals 21 residues. Germline V gene sequence: CDR1 LNHDA, CDR2 SQIVND (reference sequence). The CDR3 DNA reads as TGTGCCAGTAGCACCGGCTACAAGCGCTGGACTAGCGGGACCCCCACAGATACGCAGTATTTT. The encoded protein is CASSTGYKRWTSGTPTDTQYF.

The V gene is TRBV30, the J gene TRBJ2-7; the D gene is possibly TRBD1 (5 bases). Germline CDR1 reads GTSNPN; CDR2 reads SVGIG (reference sequence). The V end was cut by 4 bases, the J end by 1 base, with 5 bases between. The CDR3 consists of 11 residues. The CDR3 DNA follows: TGTGCCTGGACAGGGTCCTACGAGCAGTACTTC. Amino acid sequence: CAWTGSYEQYF. The whole variable domain, filled in from reference TRBV30 and TRBJ2-7, reads SQTIHQWPATLVQPVGSPLSLECTVEGTSNPNLYWYRQAAGRGLQLLFYSVGIGQISSEVPQNLSASRPQDRQFILSSKKLLLSDSGFYLCAWTGSYEQYFGPGTRLTVT.

For the CDR3, the DNA is TGTGCCAGCAGCCAAGCCCCCAGGTTAGAGCAGTACTTC. Amino acids: CASSQAPRLEQYF. The V gene is TRBV16, the J gene TRBJ2-7; unclear D gene. Germline CDR1 reads KGHSY; CDR2 reads FQNENV. The CDR3 has 13 residues. Trimming shortened V by 2 bases and J by 7 bases, and 12 bases separated the two germline ends.

The rearrangement joins TRBV27 to TRBJ2-2; D is undetermined. The CDR3 is made up of 15 amino acids. V gave up 3 bases and J gave up 1 base, with 9 bases separating them. The V gene's germline CDR1 is MNHEY and CDR2 SMNVEV (reference sequence). The CDR3, as DNA: TGTGCCAGCAGTTTGCAGGATGGGAACACCGGGGAGCTGTTTTTT. Translated: CASSLQDGNTGELFF.

The chain uses TRBV7-2 and TRBJ2-3, with a possible D match to TRBD1 (6 bases). The CDR3 sequence is 14 residues long. Germline-derived CDR1 and CDR2 are SGHTA and FQGNSA. V lost 5 bases and J 5 bases, leaving 14 bases between the germline ends. The CDR3, as DNA: TGTGCCAGCAGCGAAAGGGGGTTGGTAGATACGCAGTATTTT. It is translated as CASSERGLVDTQYF.

The V call is TRBV6-5, the J call TRBJ2-1; no firm D call. CDR3 length equals 13 residues. CDR1 is MNHEY, CDR2 SVGAGI, per germline. Trimming removed 0 bases at V and 7 bases at J, with 7 bases between. Here the CDR3 reads CASSYSNRNEQFF. The CDR3 bases are TGTGCCAGCAGTTACTCGAATAGAAATGAGCAGTTCTTC.

The rearrangement uses TRBV29-1 and TRBJ2-7, with TRBD2 matching over 9 bases. The CDR3 extends over 14 amino acids. Germline trimming cut 5 bases from V and 3 bases from J; bases unmatched to any gene: 8. Germline CDR1 SQVTM, CDR2 ANQGSEA. The CDR3 here is CSVLPGLAGYEQYF. Written as DNA, the CDR3 is TGCAGCGTTCTCCCGGGACTAGCCGGCTACGAGCAGTACTTC.